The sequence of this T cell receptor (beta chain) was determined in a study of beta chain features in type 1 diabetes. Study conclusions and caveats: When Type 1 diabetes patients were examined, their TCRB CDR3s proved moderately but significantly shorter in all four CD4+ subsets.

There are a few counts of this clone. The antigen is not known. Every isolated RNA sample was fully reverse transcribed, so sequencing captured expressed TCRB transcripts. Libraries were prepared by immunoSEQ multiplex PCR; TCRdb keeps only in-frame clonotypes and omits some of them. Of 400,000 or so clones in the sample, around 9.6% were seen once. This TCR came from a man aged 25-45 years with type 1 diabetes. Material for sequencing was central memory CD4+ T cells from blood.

The CDR3 sequence is CASSVLTDTQYF. CDR3 DNA sequence: TGTGCCAGCAGCGTACTCACAGATACGCAGTATTTT. The chain has TRBV9 and TRBJ2-3, with D unresolved. CDR1 and CDR2 from the germline V gene are SGDLS and YYNGEE. The CDR3 is 12 residues long. V lost 1 base, J lost 2 bases, and 2 bases lay in between.